The 22 T cell receptor beta chains below come from one sample, sequenced in a study of T cells after somatic rescue of genetic block. This table comes from immunoSEQ multiplex PCR, and its TCRdb copy is limited to in-frame clones, with some not included. The sample has 14,000 to 15,000 clones, around three quarters seen once. The sequencing sample was made of peripheral blood mononuclear cells (PBMCs). The receptor set was obtained from a boy aged 5 to 17.

This chain joins TRBV4-2 and TRBJ2-2; D is uncertain. Trimming stripped 2 bases from V and 5 bases from J, with 0 bases between. The CDR3 totals 11 residues. Germline V gene sequence: CDR1 LGHNA, CDR2 YNFKEQ. The CDR3 protein is CASSQTGELFF. For the CDR3, the DNA is TGTGCCAGCAGCCAAACCGGGGAGCTGTTTTTT.

This clone was counted a single time. J is TRBJ1-3 and V is TRBV13; the D gene is possibly TRBD1 (5 bases). Germline V lookup: CDR1 PRHDT, CDR2 FYEKMQ (reference sequence). The CDR3 spans 16 residues. The V end was cut by 5 bases, the J end by 0 bases, with 14 bases between. CDR3 bases: TGTGCCAGCAGCGCCCGGGACGGAGACTCTGGAAACACCATATATTTT. Its translation: CASSARDGDSGNTIYF.

This clone was recorded a few times. The rearrangement links TRBV7-3 to TRBJ2-3; maybe TRBD2 (6 bases). This CDR3 is built from 13 residues. Between the trimmed V and J ends, which lost 6 bases and 4 bases, there was a span of 11 bases. Germline CDR1 and CDR2: SGHTA and FQGTGA. The CDR3 loop reads CASSTSLPDTQYF. In nucleotides, the CDR3 is TGTGCCAGCAGTACTAGCTTACCAGATACGCAGTATTTT.

This clone was seen a handful of times. The gene calls are TRBV5-3 and TRBJ2-7, with TRBD2 as a possible D gene (5 bases). TRBV5-3 is classed as an ORF, of uncertain function. The CDR3 contains 16 residues. V was pared by 4 bases and J by 0 bases, with 17 bases between. CDR3 sequence (DNA): TGTGCCAGAAGCCGAGGGCAGGTAGACCTCTCCTACGAGCAGTACTTC. Protein product: CARSRGQVDLSYEQYF.

The V and J genes are TRBV18 and TRBJ2-7, with TRBD2 identical over 8 bases. CDR1 and CDR2 from the germline V gene are KGHSH and LQKENI. The CDR3 extends over 14 amino acids. Trimming took 3 bases from V and 3 from J; bases not matched to a gene: 4. The CDR3 DNA sequence: TGTGCCAGCTCACCCCAGCGGGAGATCTACGAGCAGTACTTC. Protein product: CASSPQREIYEQYF.

This clone was seen a single time. The chain uses TRBV6-1 and TRBJ1-5; 9 bases are shared with TRBD1. The ends lost 6 bases at V and 5 bases at J; junction bases unmatched: 2. The CDR3 is 13 amino acids. Germline CDR1 is MNHNS and CDR2 is SASEGT. The CDR3 loop is CASSRQGDQPQHF. The CDR3 coding sequence is TGTGCCAGCAGCCGACAGGGGGATCAGCCCCAGCATTTT.

V gene TRBV5-1 combines with J gene TRBJ2-3, with TRBD2 matching 11 bases. CDR1 and CDR2 from the germline V gene are SGHRS and YFSETQ. With V trimmed by 4 bases and J by 3 bases, 13 bases remained unmatched. The length of the CDR3 is 18 residues. CDR3 nucleotides: TGCGCCAGCAGCGTTTGGCCTTTAGCGGGAGGGCCGACAGATACGCAGTATTTT. Translating it yields CASSVWPLAGGPTDTQYF.

Written as DNA, the CDR3 is TGTGCCAGCAGCTTAGGAATTCCCAGCTCTGGAAACACCATATATTTT. Protein: CASSLGIPSSGNTIYF. The chain has TRBV7-9 and TRBJ1-3; D is ambiguous. The V end was cut by 1 base, the J end by 0 bases, with 10 bases between. The CDR3 spans 16 residues. CDR1 and CDR2 (germline): SEHNR, FQNEAQ (reference sequence). Using reference TRBV7-9 and TRBJ1-3 for the parts outside the CDR3, the full variable domain is DTGVSQNPRHKITKRGQNVTFRCDPISEHNRLYWYRQTLGQGPEFLTYFQNEAQLEKSRLLSDRFSAERPKGSFSTLEIQRTEQGDSAMYLCASSLGIPSSGNTIYFGEGSWLTVV.

The table lists this clone with a count of one. The chain couples TRBV7-8 to TRBJ2-2; 8 bases are a match to TRBD1. The V gene end was trimmed by 3 bases and the J gene end by 6 bases; junction bases not matched to a gene: 6. This CDR3 comprises 15 residues. The germline gives CDR1 SGHVS, CDR2 FQNEAQ. In DNA form, the CDR3 reads TGTGCCAGCAGCTTCGGACAGGGTTGGGCCGGGGAGCTGTTTTTT. It is translated as CASSFGQGWAGELFF.

The chain employs TRBV19 and TRBJ2-7, with 8 bases matching TRBD2. With V trimmed by 6 bases and J by 2 bases, 9 bases remained unmatched. CDR1 and CDR2 from the germline V gene are LNHDA and SQIVND (reference sequence). CDR3 length: 15 amino acids. The CDR3 nucleotides are TGTGCCAGTAGCCCGGGAGGGGCTAAGGCCTACGAGCAGTACTTC. It specifies CASSPGGAKAYEQYF.

This chain links TRBV2 with TRBJ2-5, with D perhaps matching TRBD2 (6 bases). The CDR3 is 14 residues long. The V gene lost 11 bases and the J gene lost 5 bases, with 21 bases spanning the gap. CDR1 and CDR2 from the germline V gene are SNHLY and FYNNEI. CDR3 protein: CACEGTPGEETQYF. The CDR3 coding sequence is TGTGCCTGTGAAGGAACCCCGGGGGAGGAGACCCAGTACTTC.

This chain joins TRBV7-8 and TRBJ2-6; TRBD1 matches at 8 bases. Germline V CDR1 and CDR2: SGHVS, FQNEAQ. CDR3 length: 16 residues. The V segment lost 5 bases and the J segment 3 bases; nucleotides outside the gene matches: 6. The DNA of the CDR3 is TGTGCCAGCAGCCCGGGACAGGCTTTTGGGGCCAACGTCCTGACTTTC. It is translated as CASSPGQAFGANVLTF.

CDR3 sequence reads: CASSNQVRTGRHF. The CDR3 DNA reads as TGTGCCAGCAGTAACCAAGTCCGGACAGGGAGACATTTT. V and J are TRBV28 and TRBJ1-5; the match to TRBD1 covers 8 bases. CDR3 length: 13 residues. Germline loops: CDR1 MDHEN, CDR2 SYDVKM. Trimming cost V 5 bases and J 16 bases; bases outside gene matches: 13.

The gene calls are TRBV11-3 and TRBJ2-7, with unresolved D. V was pared by 4 bases and J by 5 bases, with 12 bases between. The CDR3 sequence is 13 residues long. Germline CDR1 reads SGHNT; CDR2 reads YENEEA. In nucleotides, the CDR3 is TGTGCCAGCAGCTCGACACTAACGGACGAGCAGTACTTC. As protein: CASSSTLTDEQYF. Using reference TRBV11-3 and TRBJ2-7 for the parts outside the CDR3, the full variable domain is EAGVVQSPRYKIIEKKQPVAFWCNPISGHNTLYWYLQNLGQGPELLIRYENEEAVDDSQLPKDRFSAERLKGVDSTLKIQPAELGDSAVYLCASSSTLTDEQYFGPGTRLTVT.

The chain recombines TRBV19 with TRBJ2-2; tentative D call: TRBD1 (5 bases). The V gene lost 6 bases and the J gene lost 3 bases, with 14 bases spanning the gap. This CDR3 has 15 residues. The V gene's germline CDR1 is LNHDA and CDR2 SQIVND (reference sequence). This chain's CDR3 is CASRNRPGYTGELFF. The CDR3 DNA sequence: TGTGCCAGTAGAAATAGACCAGGGTACACCGGGGAGCTGTTTTTT.

This chain links TRBV2 with TRBJ2-5; D unclear. CDR3 length: 14 residues. Trimming pared 6 bases from V and 3 bases from J, leaving 14 bases between. CDR1 and CDR2 from the germline V gene are SNHLY and FYNNEI. In DNA, the CDR3 is TGTGCCAGCAGGACCCGGGTCAGAGAAGAGACCCAGTACTTC. It specifies CASRTRVREETQYF.

The chain uses TRBV5-1 and TRBJ2-4; 7 bases fit TRBD2. Germline V lookup: CDR1 SGHRS, CDR2 YFSETQ. This CDR3 comprises 15 residues. Unmatched junction bases numbered 10, after V lost 1 base and J lost 9 bases. The CDR3 reads CASSLRSGWEGIQYF. CDR3 coding DNA: TGCGCCAGCAGCTTGAGATCGGGATGGGAGGGCATTCAGTACTTC.

V gene TRBV14 combines with J gene TRBJ1-1, with TRBD1 identical over 7 bases. The CDR3 has 16 residues. Trimming at V came to 4 bases and at J to 7 bases, leaving 15 bases not matched to a gene. CDR1 and CDR2 (germline): SGHDN, FVKESK. The CDR3 reads CASSPGQVPGIGEAFF. DNA of the CDR3: TGTGCCAGCAGCCCCGGACAGGTCCCAGGTATTGGTGAAGCTTTCTTT.

V and J are TRBV7-9 and TRBJ1-4, with D maybe TRBD1 (5 bases). Deletions cut 2 bases from V and 6 bases from J, with 10 bases between. Germline-derived CDR1 and CDR2 are SEHNR and FQNEAQ (reference sequence). This CDR3 spans 14 amino acids. The CDR3 DNA reads as TGTGCCAGCAGCTTATTAGGGGTGGATGAAAAACTGTTTTTT. Translating it yields CASSLLGVDEKLFF.

The CDR3 sequence is CASSEYSGRARYF. CDR3 in DNA: TGCGCCAGCAGTGAGTATAGCGGGAGGGCCAGGTATTTT. The chain links TRBV10-2 to TRBJ2-3, with 11 bases identical to TRBD2. V shed 1 base, J shed 14 bases, and the junction held 5 bases outside the gene matches. Germline V gene lookup returns CDR1 WSHSY and CDR2 SAAADI. This CDR3 spans 13 amino acids.

This clone was found a few times. This specimen includes other DNA sequences encoding the same CDR3. This chain links TRBV5-1 with TRBJ2-3; D is perhaps TRBD1 or TRBD2 (5 bases each). Deletions cut 4 bases from V and 5 bases from J, with 17 bases between. CDR1 and CDR2 (germline): SGHRS, YFSETQ. This CDR3 region has 15 residues. The CDR3, as DNA: TGCGCCAGCAGCGCAGCCGGGACGCTGGGAGATACGCAGTATTTT. This codes for CASSAAGTLGDTQYF.

This sequence joins TRBV18 and TRBJ2-4, with 10 bases lining up with TRBD1. The CDR3 is 16 amino acids. Germline assignment: CDR1 KGHSH and CDR2 LQKENI. J gave up 6 bases and V 2 bases, and 7 bases lay outside the gene matches. The chain's CDR3 is CASSPKGQGTANIQYF. CDR3 nucleotide sequence: TGTGCCAGCTCACCAAAGGGACAGGGGACGGCAAACATTCAGTACTTC.